Listed here are 32 T cell receptor beta chains from one sample, sequenced in a study of regulatory T cells in long-lasting Graves disease. Time point given: newly diagnosed GD, antithyroid drugs for less than 3 months. After RNA was extracted from PBMCs, the TCR library was made from it. Investigators prepared the TCR beta libraries by applying iRepertoire HTBI primers and Arm-PCR of CDR3 regions. TCRdb itself ran the multiplex PCR reads through MiXCR, one entry per CDR3 protein. The sample includes 350,000 to 550,000 distinct CDR3 sequences, over 15% of them seen just once. This same sample was also taken into another study, of T cells in Graves' hyperthyroidism and ophthalmopathy.

The material sequenced was peripheral blood mononuclear cells (PBMCs), taken at new diagnosis, from a patient treated with antithyroid drugs. The receptors stem from a woman aged 18-30 years with Graves disease.

The gene calls are TRBV24-1 and TRBJ2-1; D is possibly TRBD1 (5 bases). The CDR3 totals 16 residues. The V gene's germline CDR1 is KGHDR and CDR2 SFDVKD. V lost 2 bases and J lost 0, with 10 bases in between. The CDR3 DNA is TGTGCCACCAGTGATTATACAGACAGCTCCTACAATGAGCAGTTCTTC. It yields the protein CATSDYTDSSYNEQFF.

This clonotype was observed many times. V and J are TRBV20-1 and TRBJ2-7; 14 bases map to TRBD2. Germline V gene lookup returns CDR1 DFQATT and CDR2 SNEGSKA (reference sequence). The junction had 6 bases not matched to a gene; V was cut back by 2 bases and J by 3 bases. The length of the CDR3 is 16 residues. The CDR3 sequence: CSARTGTSGGVYEQYF. CDR3 nucleotide sequence: TGCAGTGCTAGAACCGGGACTAGCGGGGGAGTCTACGAGCAGTACTTC.

In regard to this clonotype: Given a much more abundant clone one base away, this may be a read error. V and J are TRBV6-2 or TRBV6-3 and TRBJ2-1; 12 nucleotides agree with TRBD2. Germline CDR1 and CDR2: MNHEY and SVGEGT. This CDR3 comprises 17 residues. The CDR3 loop is CAGSRTSGIVAYNEQFF. The CDR3 nucleotides read TGTGCCGGCAGCCGGACTAGCGGGATTGTCGCCTACAATGAGCAGTTCTTC.

The chain has TRBV4-3 and TRBJ2-3; TRBD2 agrees at 10 bases. The CDR3 has 17 amino acids. CDR1 is LGHNA and CDR2 is YSLEER in the germline V gene. The J segment lost 4 bases and the V segment lost 1 base, leaving 8 bases of the junction unmatched. The CDR3 region is CASSQGTSGVGADTQYF. DNA for the CDR3: TGCGCCAGCAGCCAAGGGACTAGCGGAGTTGGGGCAGATACGCAGTATTTT.

This clonotype was seen a few times. The rearrangement links TRBV7-9 to TRBJ1-2; D not certain. The CDR3 covers 14 residues. Germline values: CDR1 SEHNR, CDR2 FQNEAQ (reference sequence). Trimming left V 1 base short and J 6 bases short, with 12 bases between. The CDR3 is CASSLVQVQNGYTF. The CDR3 DNA reads TGTGCCAGCAGCTTAGTCCAGGTGCAGAATGGCTACACCTTC.

This clonotype was detected ten times or more. The CDR3 region is CASSYLAGGYNEQFF. The CDR3 bases are TGTGCCAGCAGCTATCTAGCGGGAGGGTACAATGAGCAGTTCTTC. The J gene is TRBJ2-1, the V gene TRBV3-1; 12 nucleotides align to TRBD2. Germline V gives CDR1 LGHDT, CDR2 YNNKEL (reference sequence). J gave up 4 bases and V 5 bases, and 3 bases lay outside the gene matches. CDR3 length equals 15 residues.

This clonotype was seen repeatedly, ten times or more. The gene calls are TRBV20-1 and TRBJ2-3; a possible D gene is TRBD2 (6 bases). CDR3 length: 15 amino acids. The germline V and J ends were trimmed by 5 bases and 4 bases, with 19 bases remaining between them. Per germline, CDR1 DFQATT and CDR2 SNEGSKA (reference sequence). CDR3 in DNA: TGCAGTGCTGACGGGGGAGTCAGTCTCCCAGATACGCAGTATTTT. This translates into CSADGGVSLPDTQYF.

CDR3 amino acids: CASSPWDFPGGNEQFF. CDR3 DNA sequence: TGTGCCAGTAGTCCTTGGGACTTCCCCGGGGGTAATGAGCAGTTCTTC. The rearrangement uses TRBV19 and TRBJ2-1, with TRBD2 as a possible D gene (6 bases). The CDR3 is made up of 16 amino acids. V gave up 5 bases and J gave up 7 bases, with 21 bases separating them. The germline gives CDR1 LNHDA, CDR2 SQIVND (reference sequence).

The rearrangement links TRBV7-9 to TRBJ2-1; either TRBD1 or TRBD2 may supply D (5 bases each). Trimming pared 3 bases from V and 6 bases from J, leaving 18 bases between. The CDR3 runs to 16 residues. Germline V gives CDR1 SEHNR, CDR2 FQNEAQ (reference sequence). The CDR3 loop is CASSLTRTGRGNEQFF. The CDR3 DNA follows: TGTGCCAGCAGCTTGACCAGGACGGGACGGGGCAATGAGCAGTTCTTC.

This clonotype was detected only a few times. This sequence joins TRBV6-2 or TRBV6-3 and TRBJ1-3; weak D call: TRBD1 (6 bases). Germline lookup yields CDR1 MNHEY and CDR2 SVGEGT. CDR3 length: 15 residues. Trimming shortened V by 0 bases and J by 4 bases, and 10 bases separated the two germline ends. The CDR3 loop reads CASSYSGTPGNTIYF. For the CDR3, the DNA is TGTGCCAGCAGTTACTCGGGGACACCCGGAAACACCATATATTTT.

As concerns this clonotype: The CDR3 does not close with the conserved phenylalanine or tryptophan, likely indicating a read error. The V call is TRBV5-1, the J call TRBJ2-5, with 7 positions matching TRBD1. The germline CDR1 and CDR2 sequences are SGHRS and YFSETQ. The CDR3 has 14 residues. The V segment lost 3 bases and the J segment 11 bases; nucleotides outside the gene matches: 13. CDR3 sequence (DNA): TGCGCCAGCAGCTCGGGACAGTCGAATAGTGAGCAGTACCTC. Its translation: CASSSGQSNSEQYL.

About this clonotype: The junction differs from germline at one of its ends, possibly a read error. The chain uses TRBV10-3 and TRBJ2-6; D possibly corresponds to TRBD2 (6 bases). The CDR3 has 17 amino acids. Looked up from germline, CDR1 is ENHRY and CDR2 is SYGVKD. In DNA, the CDR3 is TGTGCCTTCAGTGGGACTTTGCCTAGCTCTGGGGCCAACGTCCTGACTTTC. This codes for CAFSGTLPSSGANVLTF.

The chain carries TRBV6-1 and TRBJ2-3; 8 nucleotides align to TRBD2. CDR3 length: 16 amino acids. J was trimmed by 5 bases and V by 6 bases; bases with no gene match: 13. The germline V gene has CDR1 MNHNS and CDR2 SASEGT. The CDR3 region has the DNA TGTGCCAGCAGAGAACCAGCGGGAGACTCCGGAGATACGCAGTATTTT. Translation: CASREPAGDSGDTQYF.

This rearrangement joins TRBV7-9 to TRBJ1-4; D gene uncertain. CDR3 length equals 14 residues. Per the germline V gene, CDR1 is SEHNR and CDR2 is FQNEAQ (reference sequence). The V gene lost 1 base and the J gene lost 6 bases, with 9 bases spanning the gap. The CDR3 protein is CASSLVPTDEKLFF. CDR3 DNA: TGTGCCAGCAGCTTAGTGCCCACAGATGAAAAACTGTTTTTT.

Many counts were recorded for this clonotype. The chain joins TRBV28 to TRBJ2-1, with 8 nucleotides matching TRBD2. Germline CDR1 reads MDHEN; CDR2 reads SYDVKM. The CDR3 runs 15 residues. The junction had 3 bases not matched to a gene; V was cut back by 2 bases and J by 3 bases. The CDR3 region has the DNA TGTGCCAGCAGTTTACCGGGACTAGACTACAATGAGCAGTTCTTC. Translation: CASSLPGLDYNEQFF.

This clonotype was observed many times. V and J are TRBV3-1 and TRBJ2-1; the D is unclear. Trimming shortened V by 0 bases and J by 14 bases, and 8 bases separated the two germline ends. CDR1 is LGHDT and CDR2 is YNNKEL in the germline V gene (reference sequence). This CDR3 has 11 amino acids. CDR3 sequence: CASSQEDGEFF. DNA of the CDR3: TGTGCCAGCAGCCAAGAGGATGGGGAGTTCTTC.

The chain combines TRBV10-3 with TRBJ1-2; D not resolved. The ends were cut back, 6 bases at V and 8 bases at J, with 19 bases in the middle. The germline CDR1 and CDR2 sequences are ENHRY and SYGVKD. The CDR3 sequence is 14 residues long. The CDR3 bases are TGTGCCATCAGCCCATCCCTCCACGCGGGAGGCTACACCTTC. Protein sequence: CAISPSLHAGGYTF.

There are many counts of this clonotype. The gene calls are TRBV2 and TRBJ1-1; no reliable D call. Per germline, CDR1 SNHLY and CDR2 FYNNEI. V was shortened by 7 bases and J by 5 bases, with 17 bases between the two germline ends. This CDR3 has 14 residues. CDR3 bases: TGTGCCAGCAACCGACCCGGCGCGGGTACTGAAGCTTTCTTT. Amino acid sequence: CASNRPGAGTEAFF.

The chain employs TRBV18 and TRBJ1-2, with D tentatively TRBD1 (6 bases). The CDR3 consists of 14 residues. Per germline, CDR1 KGHSH and CDR2 LQKENI. The ends were cut back, 8 bases at V and 6 bases at J, with 19 bases in the middle. The CDR3 region has the DNA TGTGCCAGCCGACGATGGATATCAGGGGATGGCTACACCTTC. The encoded protein is CASRRWISGDGYTF.

This clonotype showed up many times. This chain joins TRBV11-2 and TRBJ1-1, with 8 bases identical to TRBD1. Germline V CDR1 and CDR2: SGHAT, FQNNGV. The CDR3 sequence is 15 residues long. With V trimmed by 5 bases and J by 5 bases, 10 bases remained unmatched. CDR3 DNA: TGTGCCAGCAGCAAGAATCCCGGGACAGGAACTGAAGCTTTCTTT. It encodes CASSKNPGTGTEAFF.

The sample holds many counts of this clonotype. V usage is TRBV4-3 and J usage is TRBJ1-2; D uncertain. Germline CDR1 is LGHNA and CDR2 is YSLEER. The CDR3 runs to 14 residues. V shed 4 bases and J shed 5 bases, with 14 bases lying between them. CDR3 DNA sequence: TGCGCCAGCAGCCGCAGGTTGGCCGTATATGGCTACACCTTC. Translation: CASSRRLAVYGYTF.

This clonotype came up a few times. The chain couples TRBV7-6 to TRBJ2-5; possibly TRBD2 for D (6 bases). The J call may be mistaken, given a closer DNA end match to TRBJ2-7. Germline CDR1 SGHVS, CDR2 FNYEAQ. The CDR3 totals 15 residues. This CDR3 is CASSLATGATYEQYF. CDR3 bases: TGTGCCAGCAGCTTAGCGACGGGAGCGACCTACGAGCAGTACTTC.

This clonotype has ten or more counts. V and J are TRBV2 and TRBJ2-1; D could derive from TRBD1 or TRBD2 (5 bases each). The CDR3 consists of 17 residues. Germline V CDR1 and CDR2: SNHLY, FYNNEI. The V end lost 5 bases, the J end lost 0 bases, and 17 bases lay between the germline ends. The DNA for the CDR3 is TGTGCCAGCAGTCTAATATCTGGGACCGGCTCCTACAATGAGCAGTTCTTC. As protein: CASSLISGTGSYNEQFF.

This clonotype was counted a few times. The genes are TRBV4-2 and TRBJ1-1; D is undetermined. V was clipped by 2 bases and J by 4 bases, with 14 bases between them. This CDR3 has 15 amino acids. The germline CDR1 and CDR2 sequences are LGHNA and YNFKEQ. CDR3 sequence reads: CASSQFWPTSTEAFF. CDR3 bases: TGTGCCAGCAGCCAATTTTGGCCCACAAGCACTGAAGCTTTCTTT.

J is TRBJ2-7 and V is TRBV12-3 or TRBV12-4; 10 bases align to TRBD2. The V and J ends lost 6 bases and 5 bases, in that order; junction bases with no gene match: 7. The length of the CDR3 is 14 residues. The CDR3 sequence is CASSLSGRRDEQYF. The DNA of the CDR3 is TGTGCCAGCAGCCTTAGCGGGAGGCGGGACGAGCAGTACTTC.

V gene TRBV9 combines with J gene TRBJ2-3; 10 bases are shared with TRBD2. The end of the DNA fits TRBJ2-7 better, so the J call may be wrong. Germline V gene data show CDR1 as SGDLS and CDR2 as YYNGEE. The CDR3 has 17 amino acids. CDR3 sequence (DNA): TGTGCCAGCAGCGGACTAGCGGGTCTATCTCCCCTAAATGAGCAGTACTTC. It encodes CASSGLAGLSPLNEQYF.

At least ten counts were recorded for this clonotype. The chain has TRBV5-1 and TRBJ2-5; TRBD1 matches at 8 bases. The V gene's germline CDR1 is SGHRS and CDR2 YFSETQ. This CDR3 has 14 residues. The trim removed 4 bases at V and 5 bases at J, leaving 7 bases unmatched. The CDR3 bases are TGCGCCAGCAGCGCCTCGGGACAGGTCGAGACCCAGTACTTC. It yields the protein CASSASGQVETQYF.

This clonotype has a count of ten or more. This chain links TRBV20-1 with TRBJ2-3; TRBD2 matches 7 bases. J gave up 2 bases and V 8 bases, and 7 bases lay outside the gene matches. This CDR3 spans 13 amino acids. The germline V gene has CDR1 DFQATT and CDR2 SNEGSKA (reference sequence). The CDR3 loop reads CSTEAGPTDTQYF. The CDR3 nucleotides read TGCAGTACTGAAGCGGGACCCACAGATACGCAGTATTTT.

This clonotype was observed many times. The rearrangement links TRBV18 to TRBJ2-5; D is possibly TRBD1 (6 bases). Trimming left V 3 bases short and J 1 base short, with 15 bases between. The CDR3 is 16 amino acids. The germline CDR1 and CDR2 sequences are KGHSH and LQKENI. This CDR3 is CASSPIPGQSQETQYF. CDR3 coding DNA: TGTGCCAGCTCACCCATACCCGGACAGTCCCAAGAGACCCAGTACTTC.

This clonotype was recorded at least ten times. The chain recombines TRBV7-2 with TRBJ2-1; 9 bases map to TRBD1. CDR1 and CDR2 from the germline V gene are SGHTA and FQGNSA. The CDR3 has 15 amino acids. The V segment lost 4 bases and the J segment 4 bases; nucleotides outside the gene matches: 5. CDR3 DNA sequence: TGTGCCAGCAGCTACGACAGGGGGAGTTACAATGAGCAGTTCTTC. Its translation: CASSYDRGSYNEQFF.

Many counts were recorded for this clonotype. The rearrangement links TRBV29-1 to TRBJ2-1; D not resolved. V lost 7 bases and J lost 4, with 14 bases in between. CDR1 is SQVTM and CDR2 is ANQGSEA in the germline V gene. This CDR3 contains 13 residues. The CDR3 DNA follows: TGCAGCGCCAGTCGTAACCTTTACAATGAGCAGTTCTTC. This gives the protein CSASRNLYNEQFF.

There are many counts of this clonotype. The chain is built from TRBV28 and TRBJ2-7, with unresolved D. The V gene lost 6 bases and the J gene lost 0 bases, with 3 bases spanning the gap. This CDR3 comprises 11 residues. Germline CDR1 and CDR2: MDHEN and SYDVKM. The CDR3 nucleotides read TGTGCCAGCAGGGGCTCCTACGAGCAGTACTTC. It encodes CASRGSYEQYF.